Presented here are 21 T cell receptor beta chains from one specimen sequenced in a study of OX40 agonist ivuxolimab in advanced cancers. The library relied on the immunoSEQ multiplex PCR assay. Imported from immuneACCESS, the table was reduced by TCRdb to in-frame sequences with V and J called. These copies leave out some clones; in studies compared against another copy, an unresolved V gene accounts for under half, and the cause of the remainder is not known. Across this sample there are some 100,000 clones, with about 88% seen only once. Around 0.82% of the sample goes to the ten largest clones. Specimen: CD4+ or CD8+ T cells sorted from blood, collected in a trial of the OX40 agonist ivuxolimab. Source of these receptors: an adult with an advanced solid tumor such as melanoma, head and neck, liver or kidney cancer.

This chain links TRBV10-3 with TRBJ1-5; 8 bases are a match to TRBD1. The CDR3 extends over 16 amino acids. V lost 3 bases, J lost 10 bases, and 14 bases stayed unmatched. CDR1 and CDR2 from the germline V gene are ENHRY and SYGVKD. The chain's CDR3 is CAISDRGPQPAGPQHF. The DNA for the CDR3 is TGTGCCATCAGTGACAGGGGGCCCCAACCGGCGGGTCCCCAGCATTTT.

The rearrangement uses TRBV6-1 and TRBJ2-7; the match to TRBD1 covers 7 bases. V lost 6 bases, J lost 6 bases, and 8 bases stayed unmatched. The CDR3 has 13 amino acids. Per the germline V gene, CDR1 is MNHNS and CDR2 is SASEGT. The CDR3 nucleotides read TGTGCCAGCAGCGGCCGGGACAGAGGCGAGCAGTACGTC. It translates to CASSGRDRGEQYV.

This chain links TRBV28 with TRBJ1-1; a weak D match, TRBD1 (5 bases). V was clipped by 4 bases and J by 2 bases, with 11 bases between them. The CDR3 length is 14 residues. Germline V gene lookup returns CDR1 MDHEN and CDR2 SYDVKM. This CDR3 reads CASSSGRFNTEAFF. As DNA, the CDR3 is TGTGCCAGCAGTTCGGGACGGTTTAACACTGAAGCTTTCTTT.

The V gene is TRBV7-2, the J gene TRBJ1-4, with TRBD1 as a possible D gene (5 bases). In germline, CDR1 is SGHTA, CDR2 FQGNSA. The CDR3 consists of 15 residues. Deletions cut 4 bases from V and 5 bases from J, with 14 bases between. The CDR3 DNA is TGTGCCAGCAGCTCCGGGGCGAGTGGGAATGAAAAACTGTTTTTT. Encoded protein: CASSSGASGNEKLFF.

The V and J genes are TRBV7-3 and TRBJ2-1; 9 nucleotides agree with TRBD2. J gave up 9 bases and V 3 bases, and 3 bases lay outside the gene matches. In germline, CDR1 is SGHTA, CDR2 FQGTGA. CDR3 length: 13 amino acids. The CDR3 is CASSFSGSGEQFF. The CDR3 nucleotides read TGTGCCAGCAGCTTTAGCGGGAGCGGTGAGCAGTTCTTC.

V gene TRBV5-6 combines with J gene TRBJ1-6; possible D gene TRBD1, 5 bases. The V and J ends lost 4 bases and 5 bases respectively, with 16 bases between them. The CDR3 is 16 residues long. Germline-derived CDR1 and CDR2 are SGHDT and YYEEEE. The CDR3 reads CASSPIWGIDNSPLHF. The CDR3 coding sequence is TGTGCCAGCAGCCCTATCTGGGGGATCGATAATTCACCCCTCCACTTT.

This clone was recorded once. The CDR3 loop is CASSFPGNTEAFF. The CDR3 DNA reads as TGTGCCAGCAGTTTCCCTGGGAACACTGAAGCTTTCTTT. The rearrangement links TRBV6-6 to TRBJ1-1; D unresolved. The CDR3 sequence is 13 residues long. Trimming removed 4 bases from V and 1 base from J, with 7 bases in between. Germline loops: CDR1 MNHNY, CDR2 SVGAGI (reference sequence).

The V and J genes are TRBV28 and TRBJ1-4; the D is unclear. The ends were cut back, 2 bases at V and 7 bases at J, with 20 bases in the middle. CDR1 is MDHEN and CDR2 is SYDVKM in the germline V gene. This CDR3 comprises 17 residues. CDR3 nucleotides: TGTGCCAGCAGTTTAATGAGGTTGGACTATTCGGCTGAAAAACTGTTTTTT. Protein: CASSLMRLDYSAEKLFF.

The chain links TRBV7-2 to TRBJ1-2; D possibly corresponds to TRBD1 (5 bases). The CDR3 consists of 14 residues. CDR1 and CDR2 from the germline V gene are SGHTA and FQGNSA. Deletions cut 2 bases from V and 3 bases from J, with 10 bases between. CDR3 in amino acids: CASSLQGVDYGYTF. CDR3 nucleotides: TGTGCCAGCAGCTTACAAGGGGTTGACTATGGCTACACCTTC.

This clone has just a few counts. V is TRBV5-1 and J is TRBJ2-2, with no clear D. The CDR3 length is 13 residues. CDR1 and CDR2 from the germline V gene are SGHRS and YFSETQ. Trimming shortened V by 4 bases and J by 4 bases, and 8 bases separated the two germline ends. For the CDR3, the DNA is TGCGCCAGCAGCCCTGACGTCACCGGGGAGCTGTTTTTT. As protein: CASSPDVTGELFF.

V usage is TRBV5-1 and J usage is TRBJ2-1; 10 nucleotides align to TRBD1. Trimming removed 3 bases from V and 6 bases from J; junction bases left unmatched: 6. This CDR3 has 15 amino acids. Germline V gives CDR1 SGHRS, CDR2 YFSETQ. CDR3 protein: CASSYPGTGVNEQFF. The CDR3 region has the DNA TGCGCCAGCAGCTACCCCGGGACAGGGGTCAATGAGCAGTTCTTC.

The CDR3 nucleotides read TGTGCCAGTAGTCCGTCCATCCTACCGGGACTAGCGGGTATGTCCTACAATGAGCAGTTCTTC. Residues: CASSPSILPGLAGMSYNEQFF. The chain has TRBV19 and TRBJ2-1; TRBD2 aligns across 12 bases. V trimming: 5 bases; J trimming: 1 base; junction bases outside the gene matches: 18. This CDR3 contains 21 residues. CDR1 and CDR2 from the germline V gene are LNHDA and SQIVND (reference sequence).

The rearrangement joins TRBV30 to TRBJ1-1; TRBD1 is a possible D gene (6 bases). CDR3 length equals 12 residues. Trimming pared 6 bases from V and 1 base from J, leaving 9 bases between. Germline V gene data show CDR1 as GTSNPN and CDR2 as SVGIG (reference sequence). The CDR3 sequence: CACGQRNTEAFF. In nucleotides, the CDR3 is TGTGCCTGCGGACAGAGGAACACTGAAGCTTTCTTT.

The chain uses TRBV5-1 and TRBJ1-1; D gene ambiguous. CDR1 is SGHRS, CDR2 YFSETQ, per germline. This CDR3 is built from 16 residues. Trimming pared 2 bases from V and 1 base from J, leaving 15 bases between. CDR3 loop: CASSFLGAGWNTEAFF. The CDR3 nucleotides are TGCGCCAGCAGCTTCCTGGGAGCGGGCTGGAACACTGAAGCTTTCTTT.

The chain links TRBV2 to TRBJ2-7, with D possibly matching TRBD2 (6 bases). Deletions cut 7 bases from V and 12 bases from J, with 25 bases between. Germline V CDR1 and CDR2: SNHLY, FYNNEI. The CDR3 is 14 residues long. DNA for the CDR3: TGTGCCAGCAAAACGGGGGAGGCCCCTGCTTCCTCGTACGTC. Translating gives CASKTGEAPASSYV.

V is TRBV5-5 and J is TRBJ2-7; D is unclear. The CDR3 is 13 residues long. Germline V gene lookup returns CDR1 SGHKS and CDR2 YYEKEE (reference sequence). The germline V and J ends were trimmed by 0 bases and 2 bases, with 6 bases remaining between them. CDR3 sequence reads: CASSLGPAYEQYV. CDR3 DNA: TGTGCCAGCAGCTTGGGACCCGCCTACGAGCAGTACGTC.

This chain joins TRBV7-2 and TRBJ2-7, with D perhaps being TRBD1 or TRBD2 (5 bases each). Looked up from germline, CDR1 is SGHTA and CDR2 is FQGNSA. The CDR3 is made up of 13 amino acids. Trimming removed 3 bases from V and 3 bases from J, with 9 bases in between. The CDR3 spells CASSLGTYYEQYF. CDR3 sequence (DNA): TGTGCCAGCAGCTTGGGGACGTACTACGAGCAGTACTTC.

The V gene is TRBV7-2, the J gene TRBJ1-3; weak D call: TRBD1 (6 bases). Germline V gene data show CDR1 as SGHTA and CDR2 as FQGNSA. The CDR3 has 14 residues. Trimming removed 1 base from V and 4 bases from J, with 8 bases in between. The CDR3 region is CASSLGQAGNTIYF. The CDR3 nucleotides read TGTGCCAGCAGCTTAGGACAGGCGGGAAACACCATATATTTT. The full variable domain, completed using reference TRBV7-2 and TRBJ1-3, is GAGVSQSPSNKVTEKGKDVELRCDPISGHTALYWYRQSLGQGLEFLIYFQGNSAPDKSGLPSDRFSAERTGGSVSTLTIQRTQQEDSAVYLCASSLGQAGNTIYFGEGSWLTVV.

This clone was seen only once. This chain links TRBV29-1 with TRBJ2-1; 8 bases align to TRBD2. The CDR3 totals 13 residues. Germline V gene lookup returns CDR1 SQVTM and CDR2 ANQGSEA. V was clipped by 4 bases and J by 5 bases; unmatched bases: 4. The CDR3 is CSVGNSGDNEQFF. In DNA, the CDR3 is TGCAGCGTTGGTAATAGCGGGGACAATGAGCAGTTCTTC.

This chain connects TRBV18 to TRBJ1-1; D is perhaps TRBD1 (6 bases). CDR3 length: 16 residues. V lost 6 bases and J 2 bases, leaving 19 bases between the germline ends. The germline V gene has CDR1 KGHSH and CDR2 LQKENI. The CDR3 reads CASSSQTGTSNTEAFF. The CDR3, as DNA: TGTGCCAGCTCGTCTCAGACCGGGACATCTAACACTGAAGCTTTCTTT.

The genes are TRBV5-4 and TRBJ2-7; TRBD1 might be the D (5 bases). The ends were cut back, 1 base at V and 0 bases at J, with 8 bases in the middle. The CDR3 consists of 14 residues. In germline, CDR1 is SGHNT, CDR2 YYREEE (reference sequence). CDR3 region: CASSLQGVSYEQYF. CDR3 in DNA: TGTGCCAGCAGCTTGCAGGGTGTCTCCTACGAGCAGTACTTC. Complete variable domain (other parts from reference TRBV5-4 and TRBJ2-7): ETGVTQSPTHLIKTRGQQVTLRCSSQSGHNTVSWYQQALGQGPQFIFQYYREEENGRGNFPPRFSGLQFPNYSSELNVNALELDDSALYLCASSLQGVSYEQYFGPGTRLTVT.